The sequence of this T cell receptor beta chain was determined in a study of cytomegalovirus exposure and HLA in healthy donors. Overall study results and limits: Among TCR beta chains, those listed as cytomegalovirus-associated numbered more than 150.

As to this clone: The antigen remains unidentified.

The donors were members of the validation cohort, which comprised roughly 130 subjects and was separate from the first cohort of 666 subjects. Libraries were prepared by immunoSEQ multiplex PCR; TCRdb keeps only in-frame clonotypes and omits some of them. The table shows hundreds of thousands of clones, with approximately 90% occurring only once. The TCR comes from a woman aged 18-35 years in good health and CMV-seronegative. Sample: PBMCs.

The chain's CDR3 is CSAHRDNGYTF. The DNA for the CDR3 is TGCAGTGCCCACCGGGACAATGGCTACACCTTC. This sequence joins TRBV20-1 and TRBJ1-2; the D gene is possibly TRBD1 (6 bases). The CDR3 spans 11 residues. Trimming shortened V by 6 bases and J by 6 bases, and 11 bases separated the two germline ends. The germline V gene has CDR1 DFQATT and CDR2 SNEGSKA (reference sequence).